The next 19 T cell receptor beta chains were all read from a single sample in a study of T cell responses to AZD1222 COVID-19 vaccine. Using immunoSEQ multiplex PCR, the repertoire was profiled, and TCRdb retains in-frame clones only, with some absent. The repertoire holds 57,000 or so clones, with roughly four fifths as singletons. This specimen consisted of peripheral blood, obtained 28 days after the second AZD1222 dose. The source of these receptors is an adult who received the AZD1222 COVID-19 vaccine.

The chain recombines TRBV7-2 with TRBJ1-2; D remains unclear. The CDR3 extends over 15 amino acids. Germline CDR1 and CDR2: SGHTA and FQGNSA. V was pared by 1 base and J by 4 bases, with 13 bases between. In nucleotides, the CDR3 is TGTGCCAGCAGCTTAGTGGTTGCAGGCTTCTATGGCTACACCTTC. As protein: CASSLVVAGFYGYTF.

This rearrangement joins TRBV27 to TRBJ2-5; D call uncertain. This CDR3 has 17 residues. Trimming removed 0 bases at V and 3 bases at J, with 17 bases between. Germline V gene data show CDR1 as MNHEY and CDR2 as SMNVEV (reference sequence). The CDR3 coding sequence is TGTGCCAGCAGTTTATCGGGCCCTAGGGCGGTGGAAGAGACCCAGTACTTC. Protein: CASSLSGPRAVEETQYF.

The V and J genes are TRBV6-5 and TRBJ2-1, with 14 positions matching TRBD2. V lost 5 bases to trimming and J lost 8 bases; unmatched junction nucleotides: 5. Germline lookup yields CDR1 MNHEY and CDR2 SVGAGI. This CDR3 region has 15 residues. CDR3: CASSTGTSGSYEQFF. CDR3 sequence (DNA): TGTGCCAGCAGTACCGGGACTAGCGGGAGTTATGAGCAGTTCTTC.

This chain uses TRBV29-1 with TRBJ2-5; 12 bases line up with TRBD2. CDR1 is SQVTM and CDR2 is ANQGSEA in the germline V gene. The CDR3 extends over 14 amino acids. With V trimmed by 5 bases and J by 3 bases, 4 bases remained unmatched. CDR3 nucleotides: TGCAGCGTTTTCCGACTAGCGGGAGAAGAGACCCAGTACTTC. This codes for CSVFRLAGEETQYF.

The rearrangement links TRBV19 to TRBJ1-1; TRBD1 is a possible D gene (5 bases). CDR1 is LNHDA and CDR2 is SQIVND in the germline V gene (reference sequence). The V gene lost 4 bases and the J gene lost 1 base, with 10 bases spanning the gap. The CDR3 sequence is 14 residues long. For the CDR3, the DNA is TGTGCCAGTAGTACCTCTCAGGGGAACACTGAAGCTTTCTTT. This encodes CASSTSQGNTEAFF.

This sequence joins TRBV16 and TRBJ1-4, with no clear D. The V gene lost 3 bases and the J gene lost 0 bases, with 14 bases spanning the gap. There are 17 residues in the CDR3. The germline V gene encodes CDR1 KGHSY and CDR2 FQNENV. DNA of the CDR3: TGTGCCAGCAGCCACCTAAGGCGCCTTGCAACTAATGAAAAACTGTTTTTT. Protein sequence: CASSHLRRLATNEKLFF.

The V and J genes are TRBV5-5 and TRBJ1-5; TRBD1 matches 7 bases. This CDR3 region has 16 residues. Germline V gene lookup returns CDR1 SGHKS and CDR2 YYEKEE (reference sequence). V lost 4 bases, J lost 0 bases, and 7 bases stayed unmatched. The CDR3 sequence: CASSPVGGYSNQPQHF. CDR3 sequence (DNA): TGTGCCAGCAGCCCCGTAGGGGGCTATAGCAATCAGCCCCAGCATTTT.

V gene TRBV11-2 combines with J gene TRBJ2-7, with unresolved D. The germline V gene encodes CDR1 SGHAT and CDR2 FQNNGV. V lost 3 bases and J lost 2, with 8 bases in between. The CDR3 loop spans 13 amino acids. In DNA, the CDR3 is TGTGCCAGCAGCTTTGGCCCCGCCTACGAGCAGTACTTC. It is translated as CASSFGPAYEQYF.

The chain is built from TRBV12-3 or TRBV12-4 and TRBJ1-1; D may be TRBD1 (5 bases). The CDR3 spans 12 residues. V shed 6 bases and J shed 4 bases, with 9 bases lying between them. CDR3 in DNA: TGTGCCAGCAGGAGGGGCCCCACTGAAGCTTTCTTT. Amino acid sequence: CASRRGPTEAFF.

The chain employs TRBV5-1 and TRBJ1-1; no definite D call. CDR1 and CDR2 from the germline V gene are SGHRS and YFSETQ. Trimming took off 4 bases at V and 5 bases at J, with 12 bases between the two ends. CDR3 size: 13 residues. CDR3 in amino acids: CASSPDLFTEAFF. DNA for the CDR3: TGCGCCAGCAGCCCGGACCTTTTTACTGAAGCTTTCTTT.

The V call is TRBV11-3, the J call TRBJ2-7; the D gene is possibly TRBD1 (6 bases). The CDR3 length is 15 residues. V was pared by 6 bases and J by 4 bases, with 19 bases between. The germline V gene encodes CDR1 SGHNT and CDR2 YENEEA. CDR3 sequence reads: CASSRQESGSYEQYF. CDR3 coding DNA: TGTGCCAGCAGTCGACAGGAATCGGGGTCTTACGAGCAGTACTTC.

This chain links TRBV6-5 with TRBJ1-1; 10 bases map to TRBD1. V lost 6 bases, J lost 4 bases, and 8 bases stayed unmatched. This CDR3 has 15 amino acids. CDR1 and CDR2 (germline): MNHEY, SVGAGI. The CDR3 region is CASSGSDRGPTEAFF. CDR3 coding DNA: TGTGCCAGCAGCGGATCCGACAGGGGGCCCACTGAAGCTTTCTTT.

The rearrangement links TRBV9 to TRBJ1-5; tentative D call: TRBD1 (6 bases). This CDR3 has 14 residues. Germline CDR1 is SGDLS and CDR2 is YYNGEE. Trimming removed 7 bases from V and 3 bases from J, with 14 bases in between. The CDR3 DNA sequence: TGTGCCAGCGGAGGGGGGCGTGACAATCAGCCCCAGCATTTT. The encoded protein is CASGGGRDNQPQHF.

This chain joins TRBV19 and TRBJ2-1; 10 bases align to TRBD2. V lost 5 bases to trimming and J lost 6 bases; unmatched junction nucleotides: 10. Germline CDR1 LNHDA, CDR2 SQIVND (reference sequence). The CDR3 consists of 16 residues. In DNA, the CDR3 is TGTGCCAGTAGTTATCTAGCGGGAGAGGCGGGCAATGAGCAGTTCTTC. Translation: CASSYLAGEAGNEQFF.

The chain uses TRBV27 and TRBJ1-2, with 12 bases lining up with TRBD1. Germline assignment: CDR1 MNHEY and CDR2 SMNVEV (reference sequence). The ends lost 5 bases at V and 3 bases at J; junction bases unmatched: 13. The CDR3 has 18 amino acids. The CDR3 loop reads CASSILPGQGARDYGYTF. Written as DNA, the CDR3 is TGTGCCAGCAGTATCCTCCCGGGACAGGGGGCAAGAGACTATGGCTACACCTTC.

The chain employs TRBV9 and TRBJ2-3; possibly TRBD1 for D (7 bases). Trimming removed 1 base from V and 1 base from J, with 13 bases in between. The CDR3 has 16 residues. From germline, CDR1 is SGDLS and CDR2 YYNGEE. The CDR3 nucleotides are TGTGCCAGCAGCGTACAGGGGGGTCGTGGCACAGATACGCAGTATTTT. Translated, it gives CASSVQGGRGTDTQYF.

CDR3 in DNA: TGTGCCTGGAACTTCCCAGGGGGAGCAGGCTACACCTTC. Protein sequence: CAWNFPGGAGYTF. The V call is TRBV30, the J call TRBJ1-2; 7 nucleotides line up with TRBD1. Germline CDR1 reads GTSNPN; CDR2 reads SVGIG (reference sequence). The CDR3 length is 13 residues. The trim removed 4 bases at V and 8 bases at J, leaving 10 bases unmatched.

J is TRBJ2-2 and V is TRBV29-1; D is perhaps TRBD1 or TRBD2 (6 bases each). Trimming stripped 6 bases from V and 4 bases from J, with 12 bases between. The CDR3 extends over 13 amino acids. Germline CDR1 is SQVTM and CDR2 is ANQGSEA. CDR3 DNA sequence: TGCAGCGTGTCCGGGGGCGGCACCGGGGAGCTGTTTTTT. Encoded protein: CSVSGGGTGELFF.

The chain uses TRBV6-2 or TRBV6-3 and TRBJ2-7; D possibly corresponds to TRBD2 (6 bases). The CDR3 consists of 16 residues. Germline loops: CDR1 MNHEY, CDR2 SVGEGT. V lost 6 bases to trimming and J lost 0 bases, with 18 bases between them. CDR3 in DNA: TGTGCCAGCAGCTATACCCCTGGGGGACTCTCCTACGAGCAGTACTTC. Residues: CASSYTPGGLSYEQYF.